The 26 T cell receptor beta chains in this list originate from one sample, sequenced in a study of cytomegalovirus exposure and HLA in healthy donors. Primers for the PCR totalled 60 Vbeta and 13 Jbeta. Here immunoSEQ multiplex PCR was the method, and the copy in TCRdb shows in-frame clones only, minus some. The sample lists under 200,000 clones, less than 75% occurring once. The sample comprised PBMCs. The receptors stem from a girl aged 5 to 17 in good health and CMV-seronegative.

The chain has TRBV4-2 and TRBJ1-1; perhaps TRBD1 as D (6 bases). V gave up 4 bases and J gave up 3 bases, with 15 bases separating them. The germline gives CDR1 LGHNA, CDR2 YNFKEQ. The CDR3 runs 15 residues. CDR3 nucleotides: TGTGCCAGCAGCCCGGATTACAGGGCACACACTGAAGCTTTCTTT. Its translation: CASSPDYRAHTEAFF.

This clone was seen only a few times. The chain couples TRBV5-1 to TRBJ1-1; D gene unclear. From germline, CDR1 is SGHRS and CDR2 YFSETQ. Trimming removed 4 bases at V and 0 bases at J, with 16 bases between. The CDR3 is 16 residues long. The CDR3 here is CASSRQRTDMNTEAFF. The CDR3 DNA follows: TGCGCCAGCAGCCGCCAACGCACAGACATGAACACTGAAGCTTTCTTT.

The chain employs TRBV30 and TRBJ2-3; 10 nucleotides agree with TRBD2. The CDR3 contains 15 residues. The germline CDR1 and CDR2 sequences are GTSNPN and SVGIG (reference sequence). The V gene end was trimmed by 4 bases and the J gene end by 4 bases; junction bases not matched to a gene: 8. The CDR3 coding sequence is TGTGCCTGGAAATGGGTAGCGGGGGGTGCAGATACGCAGTATTTT. Translating gives CAWKWVAGGADTQYF.

The chain couples TRBV19 to TRBJ1-1; D gene uncertain. CDR1 and CDR2 from the germline V gene are LNHDA and SQIVND (reference sequence). The CDR3 is made up of 14 amino acids. With 1 base removed from V and 7 bases from J, the gap between germline ends came to 13 bases. CDR3 in amino acids: CASSIGGREGEAFF. DNA for the CDR3: TGTGCCAGTAGTATAGGAGGGAGAGAGGGTGAAGCTTTCTTT.

The J gene is TRBJ2-7, the V gene TRBV11-2; 7 bases agree with TRBD2. The CDR3 covers 15 residues. CDR1 SGHAT and CDR2 FQNNGV come from the germline V gene. V dropped 5 bases and J dropped 7; count of bases not matched to a gene: 14. CDR3 DNA sequence: TGTGCCAGCAGCGGGAGGGACGGACCTAGAGTTGAGCAGTACTTC. It encodes CASSGRDGPRVEQYF.

The chain combines TRBV28 with TRBJ1-6; no definite D call. Germline values: CDR1 MDHEN, CDR2 SYDVKM. Trimming cost V 5 bases and J 15 bases, with 14 bases left between them. The CDR3 has 12 residues. CDR3 in amino acids: CASSPPISNLHF. The CDR3 DNA sequence: TGTGCCAGCAGTCCCCCTATTTCGAACCTCCACTTT.

V and J are TRBV18 and TRBJ2-1; the D gene is possibly TRBD2 (5 bases). Trimming removed 0 bases from V and 15 bases from J, with 21 bases in between. Per germline, CDR1 KGHSH and CDR2 LQKENI. There are 15 residues in the CDR3. This CDR3 is CASSPPSSTFFNPFF. Here the CDR3 DNA reads TGTGCCAGCTCACCACCGTCTAGCACATTCTTCAATCCGTTCTTC.

The chain has TRBV13 and TRBJ1-4; a possible D gene is TRBD1 (6 bases). The germline V and J ends were trimmed by 3 bases and 4 bases, with 12 bases remaining between them. This CDR3 comprises 15 residues. Germline V gene sequence: CDR1 PRHDT, CDR2 FYEKMQ (reference sequence). The CDR3 DNA is TGTGCCAGCAGCTTGAGTCAGGGGCTTAATGAAAAACTGTTTTTT. Translation gives CASSLSQGLNEKLFF.

The CDR3 nucleotides are TGTGCCAGCAGTTTGGGGGCCACAAGGGAGCAGTACTTC. Protein sequence: CASSLGATREQYF. The V and J genes are TRBV6-5 and TRBJ2-7, with D perhaps TRBD1 (6 bases). This CDR3 contains 13 residues. Germline V gives CDR1 MNHEY, CDR2 SVGAGI. The germline V and J ends were trimmed by 4 bases and 7 bases, with 14 bases remaining between them.

The rearrangement uses TRBV4-1 and TRBJ2-5; 10 positions agree with TRBD2. This CDR3 is built from 17 residues. Looked up from germline, CDR1 is MGHRA and CDR2 is YSYEKL. V shed 2 bases and J 1 base; nucleotides not matched to a gene: 7. CDR3 amino acids: CASSQLTSGAFQETQYF. The CDR3 nucleotides are TGCGCCAGCAGCCAACTTACTAGCGGGGCATTCCAAGAGACCCAGTACTTC.

Only one count was recorded for this clone. This rearrangement joins TRBV21-1 to TRBJ1-5; the D call TRBD1 from the table was never checked on the DNA. TRBV21-1 represents a pseudogene. This CDR3 region has 20 residues. DNA for the CDR3: TGTGCCAGCAGCAAATACCGTCAGGGGGGACAAACAAAGAGCAATCAGCCCCAGCATTTT. Protein sequence: CASSKYRQGGQTKSNQPQHF.

This clone has only a few counts. The gene calls are TRBV9 and TRBJ1-2; D gene unclear. This CDR3 spans 12 amino acids. Trimming stripped 2 bases from V and 7 bases from J, with 9 bases between. Germline V gene data show CDR1 as SGDLS and CDR2 as YYNGEE. CDR3 residues: CASSVYSSGYTF. The CDR3 region has the DNA TGTGCCAGCAGCGTGTACAGTTCTGGCTACACCTTC.

In this sample, this clone turned up once. The chain couples TRBV11-3 to TRBJ2-2; a possible D gene is TRBD2 (5 bases). The CDR3 runs to 16 residues. Trimming took 5 bases from V and 1 from J, leaving 14 bases between them. Per the germline V gene, CDR1 is SGHNT and CDR2 is YENEEA. DNA for the CDR3: TGTGCCAGCAGCCCCGTCGGCCGGGGGAACACCGGGGAGCTGTTTTTT. Translation gives CASSPVGRGNTGELFF.

This clone has more than one count but fewer than ten. This chain joins TRBV4-1 and TRBJ1-2; D remains ambiguous. In germline, CDR1 is MGHRA, CDR2 YSYEKL. CDR3 length: 14 residues. V was shortened by 0 bases and J by 4 bases, with 9 bases between the two germline ends. For the CDR3, the DNA is TGCGCCAGCAGCCAAGAAAGCGGGAGCTATGGCTACACCTTC. Translating it yields CASSQESGSYGYTF.

This clone was detected once. The CDR3 DNA reads TGCGCCAGCAGCTCCACCACTCCCTCGGGCTCCTACGAGCAGTACTTC. Its protein is CASSSTTPSGSYEQYF. V and J are TRBV5-1 and TRBJ2-7; D is unresolved. Germline CDR1 is SGHRS and CDR2 is YFSETQ. The V and J ends lost 3 bases and 0 bases respectively, with 16 bases between them. The CDR3 is 16 residues long.

The V and J genes are TRBV7-6 and TRBJ2-1; 9 bases agree with TRBD2. The germline CDR1 and CDR2 sequences are SGHVS and FNYEAQ. J lost 7 bases, V lost 2 bases, and 15 bases had no gene match. The CDR3 sequence is 18 residues long. The CDR3 region has the DNA TGTGCCAGCAGCTTAACTTCTAGGGGTCTAGCGGGGTGGAATGAGCAGTTCTTC. Encoded protein: CASSLTSRGLAGWNEQFF. Full variable domain (remainder filled in from reference TRBV7-6 and TRBJ2-1): GAGVSQSPRYKVTKRGQDVALRCDPISGHVSLYWYRQALGQGPEFLTYFNYEAQQDKSGLPNDRFSAERPEGSISTLTIQRTEQRDSAMYRCASSLTSRGLAGWNEQFFGPGTRLTVL.

The V gene is TRBV19, the J gene TRBJ1-5; TRBD1 agrees at 8 bases. J lost 0 bases, V lost 1 base, and 8 bases had no gene match. CDR1 and CDR2 from the germline V gene are LNHDA and SQIVND (reference sequence). This CDR3 region has 18 residues. The CDR3 loop reads CASSIAPLGTGSNQPQHF. The CDR3 DNA sequence: TGTGCCAGTAGTATAGCCCCCCTGGGGACAGGTAGCAATCAGCCCCAGCATTTT. The full variable domain, in which reference TRBV19 and TRBJ1-5 provide the parts outside the CDR3, is DGGITQSPKYLFRKEGQNVTLSCEQNLNHDAMYWYRQDPGQGLRLIYYSQIVNDFQKGDIAEGYSVSREKKESFPLTVTSAQKNPTAFYLCASSIAPLGTGSNQPQHFGDGTRLSIL.

The chain is built from TRBV18 and TRBJ1-1; the match to TRBD1 covers 7 bases. The CDR3 length is 14 residues. From germline, CDR1 is KGHSH and CDR2 LQKENI. The V gene end was trimmed by 6 bases and the J gene end by 0 bases; junction bases not matched to a gene: 4. The CDR3 DNA is TGTGCCAGCTCCAGGGACAGCTTGAACACTGAAGCTTTCTTT. It specifies CASSRDSLNTEAFF.

The V and J genes are TRBV6-5 and TRBJ1-2; TRBD1 agrees at 7 bases. Unmatched junction bases numbered 8, after V lost 2 bases and J lost 5 bases. In germline, CDR1 is MNHEY, CDR2 SVGAGI. The length of the CDR3 is 15 residues. CDR3 sequence reads: CASSYDGTAIYGYTF. DNA for the CDR3: TGTGCCAGCAGTTACGACGGGACAGCGATTTATGGCTACACCTTC.

This chain uses TRBV2 with TRBJ2-2; 16 bases match TRBD2. The CDR3 is 20 residues long. Trimming cost V 0 bases and J 2 bases; bases outside gene matches: 6. Germline V gene lookup returns CDR1 SNHLY and CDR2 FYNNEI. CDR3 DNA: TGTGCCAGCAGTGAAGCGAGGGGACTAGCGGGGGGGCTTAACACCGGGGAGCTGTTTTTT. As protein: CASSEARGLAGGLNTGELFF.

The genes are TRBV9 and TRBJ1-2, with D possibly being TRBD1 (5 bases). V lost 3 bases and J 7 bases, leaving 19 bases between the germline ends. The CDR3 length is 15 residues. In germline, CDR1 is SGDLS, CDR2 YYNGEE. Here the CDR3 reads CASSARDGGKGGYTF. CDR3 bases: TGTGCCAGCAGCGCCCGGGACGGGGGGAAAGGTGGCTACACCTTC.

This chain joins TRBV19 and TRBJ2-7, with 11 bases aligning to TRBD2. The length of the CDR3 is 14 residues. The germline V gene has CDR1 LNHDA and CDR2 SQIVND (reference sequence). V shed 5 bases and J 2 bases; nucleotides not matched to a gene: 2. CDR3 sequence (DNA): TGTGCCAGTAGTGTTAGCGGGGGGGCCTACGAGCAGTACTTC. Its translation: CASSVSGGAYEQYF.

V is TRBV7-9 and J is TRBJ1-1; 11 positions match TRBD1. This CDR3 comprises 17 residues. Germline CDR1 is SEHNR and CDR2 is FQNEAQ (reference sequence). J gave up 6 bases and V 5 bases, and 14 bases lay outside the gene matches. CDR3 loop: CASSPNPGQGVGAEAFF. As DNA, the CDR3 is TGTGCCAGCAGCCCAAACCCGGGACAGGGGGTAGGCGCTGAAGCTTTCTTT.

The CDR3, as DNA: TGTGCCAGCAGCTTAGTGGGGGGACAGGGTGTTATTTCTAGGACTGAAGCTTTCTTT. Translated: CASSLVGGQGVISRTEAFF. The chain recombines TRBV11-2 with TRBJ1-1, with 9 bases matching TRBD1. The CDR3 is 19 residues long. The germline gives CDR1 SGHAT, CDR2 FQNNGV. The junction had 17 bases not matched to a gene; V was cut back by 1 base and J by 5 bases.

The gene calls are TRBV9 and TRBJ2-6, with D possibly TRBD1 on 6 matching bases. Germline V lookup: CDR1 SGDLS, CDR2 YYNGEE. V lost 4 bases and J lost 0, with 17 bases in between. The CDR3 loop spans 18 amino acids. DNA of the CDR3: TGTGCCAGCAGCCCCCAAGCTGGACAGCACTCTGGGGCCAACGTCCTGACTTTC. It yields the protein CASSPQAGQHSGANVLTF. Based on the CDR3 plus reference TRBV9 and TRBJ2-6, the full variable domain is DSGVTQTPKHLITATGQRVTLRCSPRSGDLSVYWYQQSLDQGLQFLIQYYNGEERAKGNILERFSAQQFPDLHSELNLSSLELGDSALYFCASSPQAGQHSGANVLTFGAGSRLTVL.

By frequency in the sample, this clone is medium-sized. The J gene is TRBJ2-5, the V gene TRBV6-1; 14 positions agree with TRBD2. There are 15 residues in the CDR3. V trimming: 4 bases; J trimming: 2 bases; junction bases outside the gene matches: 0. Per germline, CDR1 MNHNS and CDR2 SASEGT. CDR3 amino acids: CASSGLAGGQETQYF. CDR3 nucleotides: TGTGCCAGCAGTGGACTAGCGGGGGGGCAAGAGACCCAGTACTTC.